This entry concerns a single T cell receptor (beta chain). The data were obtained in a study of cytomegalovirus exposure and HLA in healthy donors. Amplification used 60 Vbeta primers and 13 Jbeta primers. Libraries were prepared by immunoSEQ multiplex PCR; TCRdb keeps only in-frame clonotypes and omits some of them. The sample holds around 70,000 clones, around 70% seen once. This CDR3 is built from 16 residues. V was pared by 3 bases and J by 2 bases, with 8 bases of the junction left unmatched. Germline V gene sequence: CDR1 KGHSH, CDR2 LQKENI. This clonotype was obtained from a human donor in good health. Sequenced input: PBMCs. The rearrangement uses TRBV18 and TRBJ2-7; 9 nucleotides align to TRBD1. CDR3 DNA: TGTGCCAGCTCACCGCCCGGGACAGGGAGGGCCTACGAGCAGTACTTC. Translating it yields CASSPPGTGRAYEQYF.